This T cell receptor (beta chain) emerged from a study of identical twins. Study observations and caveats: In drawing conclusions, the study used cross-sectional statistical analysis and did not follow the same donors.

In the case of this clonotype: Its antigen is currently unknown.

TCRdb reprocessed the 5' RACE reads with MiXCR, giving one entry per CDR3 protein. The repertoire includes 450,000 to 650,000 distinct CDR3 sequences, 9.6% of them detected once, and around 3.2% sits in the top ten. Healthy Caucasians supplied all donations. Germline V gene data show CDR1 as SGHAT and CDR2 as FQNNGV. The trim removed 1 base at V and 6 bases at J, leaving 6 bases unmatched. This CDR3 is built from 15 residues. The same specimen was also included in a second study, on yellow fever vaccine responses in identical twins.

The TCR comes from a woman aged 18 to 35 in good health. The sample was PBMCs. The chain employs TRBV11-2 and TRBJ2-5, with TRBD2 identical over 9 bases. In DNA, the CDR3 is TGTGCCAGCAGCTTAGCGGCGGGGGGGCAACAGACCCAGTACTTC. This gives the protein CASSLAAGGQQTQYF. Full variable domain (outside the CDR3, taken from reference TRBV11-2 and TRBJ2-5): EAGVAQSPRYKIIEKRQSVAFWCNPISGHATLYWYQQILGQGPKLLIQFQNNGVVDDSQLPKDRFSAERLKGVDSTLKIQPAKLEDSAVYLCASSLAAGGQQTQYFGPGTRLLVL.